This TCR beta chain came from a study of shared clonotypes between healthy human individuals. Study-wide findings and caveats: The study found about 5% of naive CD4 clonotypes shared across several donors.

Produced via immunoSEQ multiplex PCR; TCRdb's table is partial and in-frame only. The sample includes millions of clones, roughly nine tenths of them seen just once. The length of the CDR3 is 14 residues. In regard to this clone: Its antigen is not known.

The specimen was naive CD4+ T cells sorted from blood. As to subset: CD45RA+ positively selected. The sequence derives from a man between 18 and 35 years old in good health. The chain couples TRBV12-1 to TRBJ2-7. TRBV12-1 has pseudogene status. This CDR3 is CASSSRKAPYEQYF. Here the CDR3 DNA reads TGTGCCAGCAGCTCCCGTAAGGCCCCGTACGAGCAGTACTTC.